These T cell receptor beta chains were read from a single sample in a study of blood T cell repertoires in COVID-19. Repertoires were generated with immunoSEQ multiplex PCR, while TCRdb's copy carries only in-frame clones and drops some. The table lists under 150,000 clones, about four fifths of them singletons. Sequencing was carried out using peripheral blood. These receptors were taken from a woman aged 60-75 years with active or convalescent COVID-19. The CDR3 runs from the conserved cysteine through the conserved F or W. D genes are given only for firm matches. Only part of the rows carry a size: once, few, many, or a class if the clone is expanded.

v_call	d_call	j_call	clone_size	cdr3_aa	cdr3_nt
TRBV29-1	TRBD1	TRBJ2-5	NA	CSVSGTGEETQYF	TGCAGCGTGTCCGGGACAGGGGAAGAGACCCAGTACTTC
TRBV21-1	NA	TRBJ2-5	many	CASSSWTGAYQETQYF	TGTGCCAGCAGCTCCTGGACAGGGGCGTACCAAGAGACCCAGTACTTC
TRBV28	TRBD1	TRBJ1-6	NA	CASSWGDRDESPLHF	TGTGCCAGCAGTTGGGGGGACAGGGATGAATCACCCCTCCACTTT
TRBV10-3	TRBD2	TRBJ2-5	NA	CATGTSGAVTQYF	TGTGCCACCGGGACTAGCGGGGCGGTGACCCAGTACTTC
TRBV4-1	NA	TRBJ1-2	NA	CASSQVTRTYGYTF	TGCGCCAGCAGCCAAGTAACCCGGACTTATGGCTACACCTTC
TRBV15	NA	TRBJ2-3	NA	CATSSMRGGPADTQYF	TGTGCCACCAGCAGCATGAGGGGGGGGCCGGCAGATACGCAGTATTTT
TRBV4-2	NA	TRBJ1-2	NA	CASSPLRYRTNYGYTF	TGTGCCAGCAGCCCCCTGAGGTATCGAACTAACTATGGCTACACCTTC
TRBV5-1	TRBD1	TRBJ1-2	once	CASSVQGAYGYTF	TGCGCCAGCAGCGTACAGGGGGCCTATGGCTACACCTTC
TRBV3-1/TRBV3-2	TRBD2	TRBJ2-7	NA	CASSQELAVSYEQYF	TGTGCCAGCAGCCAAGAACTAGCGGTCTCCTACGAGCAGTACTTC
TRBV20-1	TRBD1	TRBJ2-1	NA	CSASGSTGEWFNEQFF	TGCAGTGCTAGTGGAAGTACAGGGGAGTGGTTCAATGAGCAGTTCTTC
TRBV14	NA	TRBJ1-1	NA	CASSPFRGLNTEAFF	TGTGCCAGCAGCCCTTTTAGGGGATTGAACACTGAAGCTTTCTTT